Listed below are T cell receptor beta chains from one sample, sequenced in a study of blood T cell repertoires in COVID-19. The protocol was immunoSEQ multiplex PCR, while the TCRdb copy is restricted to in-frame clones and leaves out a portion. The data hold tens of thousands of clones, with approximately 82% observed a single time. The source material was peripheral blood. The receptors originated from a man aged 60-69 years with acute or convalescent COVID-19. Both conserved end residues are part of each CDR3. D genes are given only for firm matches. Size is omitted from some rows. Given values are once, few, many or a class for expanded clones.

cdr3_length,d_call,v_call,j_call,clone_size,cdr3_nt,cdr3_aa
13,-,TRBV12-3/TRBV12-4,TRBJ1-5,-,TGTGCCAGCAGTCCGACTCTAAATCAGCCCCAGCATTTT,CASSPTLNQPQHF
12,-,TRBV11-2,TRBJ2-7,-,TGTGCCAGCAGCTTACTAGTTTACGAGCAGTACTTC,CASSLLVYEQYF
11,-,TRBV2,TRBJ2-7,-,TGTGCCAGCAGTGCGGACTTACCGGCGTACTTC,CASSADLPAYF
17,-,TRBV12-5,TRBJ1-2,-,TGTGCTAGTGGTTTGGGGCCAGGTTACTTAGCTAACTATGGCTACACCTTC,CASGLGPGYLANYGYTF
17,-,TRBV3-1/TRBV3-2,TRBJ1-6,-,TGTGCCAGCAGCCAGACCAACGGGGACCTTAAGGGGGAACCCCTCCACTTT,CASSQTNGDLKGEPLHF
23,TRBD1,TRBV23-1,TRBJ1-4,once,TGCGCCAGCGTCCAACCCCGATCGGGGACAGATAAACTTACTCTTAAACCTAATGAAAAACTGTTTTTT,CASVQPRSGTDKLTLKPNEKLFF
15,TRBD2,TRBV19,TRBJ2-3,-,TGTGCCAGTAGGGGACTAGCGACTAGCACAGATACGCAGTATTTT,CASRGLATSTDTQYF
15,-,TRBV5-4,TRBJ2-7,-,TGTGCCAGCAGCTGGGGGGGGGCCAACTCCTACGAGCAGTACTTC,CASSWGGANSYEQYF
13,-,TRBV5-1,TRBJ1-2,-,TGCGCCAGCAGCTTCGGACAGAATAGTGGCTACACCTTC,CASSFGQNSGYTF
14,TRBD1,TRBV2,TRBJ2-4,-,TGTGCCAGCAGTCGTGCGGGACAGGGAAACATTCAGTACTTC,CASSRAGQGNIQYF
16,-,TRBV9,TRBJ1-6,-,TGTGCCAGCAGCGTAGACATTTCTGTCGATAATTCACCCCTCCACTTT,CASSVDISVDNSPLHF
20,TRBD2,TRBV10-3,TRBJ2-1,-,TGTGCCATCAGTGAGTCCTTCGGACTAGCGGGAGCAACGGGTTTCAATGAGCAGTTCTTC,CAISESFGLAGATGFNEQFF
16,-,TRBV7-9,TRBJ2-2,-,TGTGCCAGCAAAGGACTACCCGCTTTGGGCACCGGGGAGCTGTTTTTT,CASKGLPALGTGELFF
13,-,TRBV19,TRBJ1-1,-,TGTGCCATCGGGGGAGATCCCCCAGCTGAAGCTTTCTTT,CAIGGDPPAEAFF
17,-,TRBV9,TRBJ2-3,-,TGTGCCAGTGGGGCAGGGAGGGACACATCTAGCACAGATACGCAGTATTTT,CASGAGRDTSSTDTQYF
13,TRBD1,TRBV18,TRBJ1-4,medium-sized,TGTGCCAGCTCTCTCGGACAGGGTGAAAAACTGTTTTTT,CASSLGQGEKLFF
14,-,TRBV19,TRBJ2-6,-,TGTGCCAGTAGTGAAGCCTCTGGGGCCAACGTCCTGACTTTC,CASSEASGANVLTF
13,TRBD1,TRBV28,TRBJ1-2,-,TGTGCCAGCACCGGGACAGTAAACTATGGCTACACCTTC,CASTGTVNYGYTF
13,-,TRBV15,TRBJ2-1,-,TGTGCCACCAGAGAGGCTTCCTACAATGAGCAGTTCTTC,CATREASYNEQFF
14,-,TRBV28,TRBJ2-5,-,TGTGCCAGCAGTTTGTCGGGGATCCGAAAGACCCAGTACTTC,CASSLSGIRKTQYF
14,TRBD1,TRBV30,TRBJ1-6,-,TGTGCCTGGCGTGTCGGGACAGGTGATTCACCCCTCCACTTT,CAWRVGTGDSPLHF
14,-,TRBV7-2,TRBJ2-2,once,TGTGCCAGCAGCTTATGGGGAGGCACCGGGGAGCTGTTTTTT,CASSLWGGTGELFF
12,-,TRBV28,TRBJ1-2,-,TGTGCCAGCAGTTTACCAGGGCATGGCTACACCTTC,CASSLPGHGYTF
20,TRBD2,TRBV4-1,TRBJ2-3,-,TGCGCCAGCAGCCAAGAGAGTAGCGGGGGGGCCTTAGCTAGCACAGATACGCAGTATTTT,CASSQESSGGALASTDTQYF
16,TRBD1,TRBV19,TRBJ2-7,once,TGTGCCAGTACTCATACGCCGGGACAGGGGGCAGTCGAGCAGTACTTC,CASTHTPGQGAVEQYF
15,-,TRBV5-6,TRBJ2-6,few,TGTGCCAGCAGCCGAGGGAGGTCTGGGGCCAACGTCCTGACTTTC,CASSRGRSGANVLTF
13,-,TRBV5-4,TRBJ1-2,-,TGTGCCAGCAGCTTGCTGTCAGTTTATGGCTACACCTTC,CASSLLSVYGYTF
15,TRBD2,TRBV7-2,TRBJ2-1,few,TGTGCCAGCAGCTTCACCAGCGGGGGGGCGGATGAGCAGTTCTTC,CASSFTSGGADEQFF
15,-,TRBV7-2,TRBJ2-3,-,TGTGCCAGCAGCATCGCAGGGGATCACACAGATACGCAGTATTTT,CASSIAGDHTDTQYF
14,-,TRBV7-2,TRBJ1-2,few,TGTGCCAGCAGCTCCAGAGAATGGAGCTATGGCTACACCTTC,CASSSREWSYGYTF